Shown below are 8 T cell receptor beta chains from a single sample sequenced in a study of shared T cell receptors in the human thymus (dated by TCRdb to about 2021). Library preparation employed the immunoSEQ multiplex PCR assay. TCRdb took over this immuneACCESS table, retaining in-frame rearrangements with V and J assigned. Such tables are incomplete; in checked studies, under half of the missing clones stem from an unresolved V gene, and the remainder is unexplained. The sample table lists some 660,000 clones, roughly 86% of them with a count of one. Jointly, the top ten make up about 0.0094% of the sample. A further study also used this sample, focusing on human thymus T cells.

Material: thymocytes. The receptors originated from a boy in the first two years of life with a congenital heart defect. Donor details come from another sample of the same person, matched by shared clones.

In the case of this clone: This same CDR3 is encoded by further DNA sequences in the sample. The chain couples TRBV29-1 to TRBJ2-2, with D possibly TRBD1 on 6 matching bases. CDR3 length: 12 amino acids. With 4 bases removed from V and 3 bases from J, the gap between germline ends came to 6 bases. Per the germline V gene, CDR1 is SQVTM and CDR2 is ANQGSEA. The CDR3 sequence is CSVGQDTGELFF. In nucleotides, the CDR3 is TGCAGCGTTGGACAGGACACCGGGGAGCTGTTTTTT.

CDR3 nucleotide sequence: TGTGCCACCCGGACAGGGGAGCACTATGGCTACACCTTC. As protein: CATRTGEHYGYTF. This chain connects TRBV6-1 to TRBJ1-2, with 9 bases lining up with TRBD1. The CDR3 covers 13 residues. CDR1 MNHNS and CDR2 SASEGT come from the germline V gene. With V trimmed by 10 bases and J by 3 bases, 6 bases remained unmatched.

This rearrangement joins TRBV28 to TRBJ1-3, with 10 positions matching TRBD1. The V gene's germline CDR1 is MDHEN and CDR2 SYDVKM. J lost 5 bases, V lost 7 bases, and 8 bases had no gene match. This CDR3 is built from 15 residues. The CDR3 nucleotides read TGTGCCAGCACCCTGGGGGGACAGGGGAGAAACACCATATATTTT. As protein: CASTLGGQGRNTIYF. Variable domain in full (rest from reference TRBV28 and TRBJ1-3): DVKVTQSSRYLVKRTGEKVFLECVQDMDHENMFWYRQDPGLGLRLIYFSYDVKMKEKGDIPEGYSVSREKKERFSLILESASTNQTSMYLCASTLGGQGRNTIYFGEGSWLTVV.

This chain's CDR3 is CASSFGVAGGWLGNEQFF. CDR3 in DNA: TGCGCCAGCAGCTTCGGGGTAGCGGGGGGGTGGCTAGGCAATGAGCAGTTCTTC. This sequence joins TRBV5-1 and TRBJ2-1, with 11 positions matching TRBD2. The CDR3 has 18 amino acids. Trimming removed 2 bases from V and 6 bases from J; junction bases left unmatched: 13. CDR1 is SGHRS, CDR2 YFSETQ, per germline.

This clone was seen a few times. V is TRBV7-6 and J is TRBJ2-7, with TRBD2 matching over 7 bases. This CDR3 is built from 13 residues. Germline values: CDR1 SGHVS, CDR2 FNYEAQ. V was pared by 4 bases and J by 8 bases, with 8 bases of the junction left unmatched. CDR3 protein: CASSSTSPTKQYF. The CDR3 DNA reads TGTGCCAGCAGCTCGACTAGCCCTACGAAGCAGTACTTC. The full variable domain, rest sourced from reference TRBV7-6 and TRBJ2-7, is GAGVSQSPRYKVTKRGQDVALRCDPISGHVSLYWYRQALGQGPEFLTYFNYEAQQDKSGLPNDRFSAERPEGSISTLTIQRTEQRDSAMYRCASSSTSPTKQYFGPGTRLTVT.

This sequence joins TRBV29-1 and TRBJ2-1, with no clear D. Germline lookup yields CDR1 SQVTM and CDR2 ANQGSEA. The germline V and J ends were trimmed by 7 bases and 9 bases, with 10 bases remaining between them. There are 10 residues in the CDR3. CDR3 DNA: TGCAGCGCGGGTTGTGGTGAGCAGTTCTTC. Its translation is CSAGCGEQFF.

The CDR3 DNA reads as TGTGCCAGCAGTTTATCTGAGAACGGACAACCGCGGAAAAAACTGTTTTTT. It specifies CASSLSENGQPRKKLFF. This chain connects TRBV27 to TRBJ1-4, with D perhaps matching TRBD1 (5 bases). Trimming removed 0 bases at V and 9 bases at J, with 20 bases between. The CDR3 is made up of 17 amino acids. Germline CDR1 and CDR2: MNHEY and SMNVEV (reference sequence).

This chain links TRBV6-1 with TRBJ1-1; maybe TRBD1 (5 bases). The germline V gene encodes CDR1 MNHNS and CDR2 SASEGT. The CDR3 extends over 14 amino acids. The V and J ends lost 6 bases and 4 bases respectively, with 15 bases between them. CDR3 DNA sequence: TGTGCCAGCAGCTGGACACAGGAGGGCACTGAAGCTTTCTTT. Translation: CASSWTQEGTEAFF.